A single sample is the source of the 4 T cell receptor beta chains below, sequenced in a study of control samples from healthy donors and cancer patients. Measured with immunoSEQ multiplex PCR; TCRdb has only the in-frame clones, and not every one. This sample has fewer than 30,000 clones, with 87% found just once. The sample comprised PBMCs. The receptors shown here come from a woman aged 40 to 50 with lung cancer.

The chain has TRBV27 and TRBJ1-1, with 7 bases identical to TRBD1. The CDR3 is 14 amino acids. Germline-derived CDR1 and CDR2 are MNHEY and SMNVEV (reference sequence). The junction had 6 bases not matched to a gene; V was cut back by 2 bases and J by 6 bases. CDR3: CASSLDRVGAEAFF. The CDR3 DNA is TGTGCCAGCAGTTTAGACAGGGTCGGGGCTGAAGCTTTCTTT.

The chain carries TRBV5-4 and TRBJ2-7, with 12 bases lining up with TRBD2. Germline V lookup: CDR1 SGHNT, CDR2 YYREEE (reference sequence). This CDR3 is 16 amino acids long. V was pared by 3 bases and J by 2 bases, with 6 bases of the junction left unmatched. The CDR3 spells CASSSGTSGPPYEQYF. Here the CDR3 DNA reads TGTGCCAGCAGCTCCGGGACTAGCGGGCCACCCTACGAGCAGTACTTC.

V gene TRBV7-2 combines with J gene TRBJ2-5; D not certain. The CDR3 has 14 amino acids. Between the trimmed V and J ends, which lost 1 base and 1 base, there was a span of 7 bases. Germline V gene sequence: CDR1 SGHTA, CDR2 FQGNSA. CDR3 in amino acids: CASSLGQPQETQYF. DNA of the CDR3: TGTGCCAGCAGCTTAGGGCAGCCCCAAGAGACCCAGTACTTC.

This clone was recorded once. This sequence joins TRBV19 and TRBJ1-6; D gene ambiguous. This CDR3 is 13 amino acids long. The V gene lost 2 bases and the J gene lost 8 bases, with 7 bases spanning the gap. Germline V CDR1 and CDR2: LNHDA, SQIVND (reference sequence). CDR3: CASSIFLDSPLHF. The DNA for the CDR3 is TGTGCCAGTAGTATATTCCTGGATTCACCCCTCCACTTT.